This T cell receptor beta chain comes out of a study of vaccination and CD4 T cells after COVID-19. The wider study: Overlapping peptides covering the spike proteins of SARS-CoV-2, HCoV-NL63, HCoV-OC43 and HCoV-229E were added to stimulate cells.

A word on this clonotype: Its antigen remains unidentified.

V dropped 3 bases and J dropped 2; count of bases not matched to a gene: 4. Germline lookup yields CDR1 DFQATT and CDR2 SNEGSKA (reference sequence). The CDR3 contains 15 residues. Treatment specified: roughly 11-day PBMC culture with coronavirus spike peptide pools or control peptides (ViraFEST assay). Oncomine TCR Beta short-read sequencing was applied to DNA from cultured CD4+ T cells. Investigators obtained genomic DNA by extraction from cultured CD4+ T cells. TCRdb fed the PCR reads into MiXCR, producing one record per CDR3 protein. Among more than 9,000 distinct CDR3 sequences listed, around 40% were seen once.

The chain couples TRBV20-1 to TRBJ2-2; 9 bases agree with TRBD1. The source material was cultured CD4+ T cells from blood. This receptor was taken from a human donor with COVID-19. The CDR3: CSASRDRANTGELFF. The CDR3, as DNA: TGCAGTGCTAGCCGGGACAGGGCCAACACCGGGGAGCTGTTTTTT.